This T cell receptor beta chain came from a study of blood T cell repertoires in COVID-19. The trim removed 3 bases at V and 3 bases at J, leaving 7 bases unmatched. The CDR3 has 14 amino acids. CDR1 is GTSNPN and CDR2 is SVGIG in the germline V gene (reference sequence). Sequencing used immunoSEQ multiplex PCR; TCRdb keeps in-frame clones, though not all of them. Of 58,000 or so clones in the sample, about 79% were seen once. The sequencing sample was made of peripheral blood. The sequence was collected from a human donor in a cohort sampled during active COVID-19. The chain has TRBV30 and TRBJ2-7, with 8 nucleotides matching TRBD1. The CDR3 sequence is CAWSGTGGNYEQYF. The CDR3 DNA follows: TGTGCCTGGAGCGGTACAGGGGGAAACTACGAGCAGTACTTC.